The 31 T cell receptor beta chains in this list originate from one sample, sequenced in a study of OX40 agonist ivuxolimab in advanced cancers. The method was immunoSEQ multiplex PCR; TCRdb's version includes in-frame clones alone and lacks a portion of them. This sample has about 45,000 clones, with 70% to 85% found just once. Sample: CD4+ or CD8+ T cells sorted from blood, taken in a trial of the OX40 agonist ivuxolimab. These receptors were obtained from an adult with an advanced solid tumor such as melanoma, head and neck, liver or kidney cancer.

The chain recombines TRBV11-1 with TRBJ2-5; TRBD2 agrees at 7 bases. Germline V gives CDR1 SGHAT, CDR2 FQDESV (reference sequence). CDR3 length: 15 residues. V shed 5 bases and J 0 bases; nucleotides not matched to a gene: 6. Here the CDR3 reads CASSPQRDYQETQYF. The CDR3 DNA reads as TGTGCCAGCAGCCCCCAGCGGGATTACCAAGAGACCCAGTACTTC.

The chain carries TRBV12-1 and TRBJ2-7; the table calls TRBD2, which could not be checked here. TRBV12-1 is a pseudogene locus. The CDR3 has 15 amino acids. The CDR3 loop is CARGLAGGPLYEQYF. In nucleotides, the CDR3 is TGTGCCAGAGGGTTAGCGGGAGGCCCACTGTACGAGCAGTACTTC.

The chain is built from TRBV29-1 and TRBJ2-2; D gene ambiguous. CDR3 size: 15 residues. V was clipped by 4 bases and J by 1 base, with 13 bases between them. CDR1 and CDR2 from the germline V gene are SQVTM and ANQGSEA. The CDR3 sequence: CSVVRRPMNTGELFF. CDR3 in DNA: TGCAGCGTTGTTCGTCGGCCCATGAACACCGGGGAGCTGTTTTTT.

A few counts support this clone. The chain is built from TRBV19 and TRBJ2-2; D ambiguous. V was pared by 5 bases and J by 6 bases, with 16 bases between. Germline values: CDR1 LNHDA, CDR2 SQIVND (reference sequence). The length of the CDR3 is 15 residues. The DNA of the CDR3 is TGTGCCAGTAGTCCCTCCTCGGTCCCCGCCGGGGAGCTGTTTTTT. Translation: CASSPSSVPAGELFF.

V is TRBV6-6 and J is TRBJ2-3, with D hard to call. Germline lookup yields CDR1 MNHNY and CDR2 SVGAGI (reference sequence). V was shortened by 2 bases and J by 2 bases, with 11 bases between the two germline ends. The CDR3 has 15 residues. CDR3 protein: CASSYVTGNTDTQYF. The CDR3 nucleotides read TGTGCCAGCAGTTACGTGACTGGTAACACAGATACGCAGTATTTT.

This clone was seen a single time. The chain links TRBV27 to TRBJ1-6, with 8 bases identical to TRBD1. Germline values: CDR1 MNHEY, CDR2 SMNVEV (reference sequence). The CDR3 spans 16 residues. V dropped 3 bases and J dropped 7; count of bases not matched to a gene: 8. This chain's CDR3 is CASSFSLTGENSPLHF. The CDR3 bases are TGTGCCAGCAGTTTCTCCTTGACAGGGGAGAATTCACCCCTCCACTTT.

The chain uses TRBV19 and TRBJ1-2; D remains ambiguous. V was cut by 6 bases and J by 1 base, with 9 bases left in between. The length of the CDR3 is 13 residues. Germline CDR1 is LNHDA and CDR2 is SQIVND (reference sequence). The CDR3 spells CASRGSINYGYTF. The CDR3 DNA reads as TGTGCCAGTAGGGGGTCTATTAACTATGGCTACACCTTC. The full variable domain, its missing parts supplied by reference TRBV19 and TRBJ1-2, is DGGITQSPKYLFRKEGQNVTLSCEQNLNHDAMYWYRQDPGQGLRLIYYSQIVNDFQKGDIAEGYSVSREKKESFPLTVTSAQKNPTAFYLCASRGSINYGYTFGSGTRLTVV.

J is TRBJ1-1 and V is TRBV9; D is ambiguous. Per the germline V gene, CDR1 is SGDLS and CDR2 is YYNGEE. V lost 1 base to trimming and J lost 0 bases, with 4 bases between them. There are 13 residues in the CDR3. The chain's CDR3 is CASSVQVNTEAFF. The CDR3, as DNA: TGTGCCAGCAGCGTACAGGTGAACACTGAAGCTTTCTTT.

The chain couples TRBV7-6 to TRBJ2-7; D is unresolved. The V gene lost 0 bases and the J gene lost 3 bases, with 12 bases spanning the gap. From germline, CDR1 is SGHVS and CDR2 FNYEAQ. This CDR3 region has 15 residues. CDR3 sequence reads: CASSLASDTFYEQYF. DNA of the CDR3: TGTGCCAGCAGCTTAGCGAGCGACACCTTCTACGAGCAGTACTTC.

The chain carries TRBV5-4 and TRBJ2-7; a weak D match, TRBD2 (7 bases). The CDR3 loop spans 13 amino acids. Trimming removed 0 bases from V and 5 bases from J, with 9 bases in between. The germline CDR1 and CDR2 sequences are SGHNT and YYREEE (reference sequence). The CDR3 loop reads CASSLVGGHEQYF. CDR3 nucleotide sequence: TGTGCCAGCAGCTTGGTCGGGGGGCACGAGCAGTACTTC.

DNA of the CDR3: TGTGCCAGCAGGATCTACTCCCCCGGGGAGCTGTTTTTT. Translated: CASRIYSPGELFF. The rearrangement joins TRBV2 to TRBJ2-2, with D unresolved. Germline V CDR1 and CDR2: SNHLY, FYNNEI. The CDR3 is made up of 13 amino acids. V gave up 6 bases and J gave up 6 bases, with 11 bases separating them.

This chain joins TRBV5-1 and TRBJ2-3, with D tentatively TRBD2 (6 bases). CDR3 length equals 16 residues. Germline values: CDR1 SGHRS, CDR2 YFSETQ. Between the trimmed V and J ends, which lost 5 bases and 0 bases, there was a span of 16 bases. In nucleotides, the CDR3 is TGCGCCAGCAGACAAACCGGGACTTCTAGCACAGATACGCAGTATTTT. Translated, it gives CASRQTGTSSTDTQYF. Full variable domain (missing parts from reference TRBV5-1 and TRBJ2-3): KAGVTQTPRYLIKTRGQQVTLSCSPISGHRSVSWYQQTPGQGLQFLFEYFSETQRNKGNFPGRFSGRQFSNSRSEMNVSTLELGDSALYLCASRQTGTSSTDTQYFGPGTRLTVL.

The V and J genes are TRBV4-1 and TRBJ2-1, with TRBD2 as a possible D gene (6 bases). This CDR3 spans 17 amino acids. Germline-derived CDR1 and CDR2 are MGHRA and YSYEKL. Trimming left V 1 base short and J 4 bases short, with 17 bases between. CDR3 DNA sequence: TGCGCCAGCAGCCAAGTCCCCGCGGGACTCGGTTACAATGAGCAGTTCTTC. It yields the protein CASSQVPAGLGYNEQFF.

The J gene is TRBJ2-1, the V gene TRBV4-2, with 8 bases aligning to TRBD2. Trimming cost V 5 bases and J 6 bases; bases outside gene matches: 3. Per germline, CDR1 LGHNA and CDR2 YNFKEQ. The CDR3 loop spans 13 amino acids. The CDR3 protein is CASSYGTSNEQFF. In DNA form, the CDR3 reads TGTGCCAGCAGCTACGGGACTAGCAATGAGCAGTTCTTC.

This clone was observed once. The chain recombines TRBV6-6 with TRBJ1-1, with TRBD1 identical over 8 bases. Trimming cost V 5 bases and J 6 bases; bases outside gene matches: 5. Germline V gene sequence: CDR1 MNHNY, CDR2 SVGAGI (reference sequence). CDR3 size: 13 residues. This chain's CDR3 is CASSRQGSAEAFF. The CDR3 nucleotides read TGTGCCAGCAGTAGACAGGGGTCGGCTGAAGCTTTCTTT.

This clone was recorded a few times. The V gene is TRBV10-1, the J gene TRBJ2-7; 12 positions agree with TRBD2. The J segment lost 8 bases and the V segment lost 0 bases, leaving 5 bases of the junction unmatched. From germline, CDR1 is WNHNN and CDR2 SYGVQD (reference sequence). CDR3 length equals 15 residues. DNA for the CDR3: TGCGCCAGCAGTGAGTCCACTAGCGGGAGGCCACAGCAGTACTTC. As protein: CASSESTSGRPQQYF.

The chain's CDR3 is CASSRTGFEAFF. The CDR3 region has the DNA TGTGCCAGCAGCCGGACAGGGTTTGAAGCTTTCTTT. The gene calls are TRBV7-2 and TRBJ1-1; 8 positions match TRBD1. Germline V CDR1 and CDR2: SGHTA, FQGNSA. Losses at the gene ends were 5 bases for V and 7 bases for J; bases not matched to a gene: 3. The CDR3 has 12 residues.

CDR3 DNA sequence: TGTGCCAGCAGCTTAGTTCACAGGGGGAATGGCTACACCTTC. Its protein product is CASSLVHRGNGYTF. The V call is TRBV7-9, the J call TRBJ1-2; 8 bases are shared with TRBD1. V shed 1 base, J shed 6 bases, and the junction held 4 bases outside the gene matches. The CDR3 has 14 amino acids. Germline CDR1 and CDR2: SEHNR and FQNEAQ (reference sequence).

The genes are TRBV7-3 and TRBJ2-7; 7 bases are shared with TRBD2. Trimming at V came to 5 bases and at J to 0 bases, leaving 4 bases not matched to a gene. This CDR3 is 14 amino acids long. Germline lookup yields CDR1 SGHTA and CDR2 FQGTGA. The CDR3 loop reads CASSALANSYEQYF. The CDR3 coding sequence is TGTGCCAGCAGCGCACTAGCGAACTCCTACGAGCAGTACTTC. Using reference TRBV7-3 and TRBJ2-7 for the parts outside the CDR3, the full variable domain is GAGVSQTPSNKVTEKGKYVELRCDPISGHTALYWYRQSLGQGPEFLIYFQGTGAADDSGLPNDRFFAVRPEGSVSTLKIQRTERGDSAVYLCASSALANSYEQYFGPGTRLTVT.

The V call is TRBV10-3, the J call TRBJ2-5, with 7 positions matching TRBD2. V shed 10 bases and J 4 bases; nucleotides not matched to a gene: 12. This CDR3 is 14 amino acids long. Germline CDR1 is ENHRY and CDR2 is SYGVKD. The CDR3 loop is CASGGGQQVETQYF. In nucleotides, the CDR3 is TGTGCCAGTGGGGGGGGTCAGCAAGTAGAGACCCAGTACTTC.

CDR3 DNA: TGTGCCAGCGGATCGGACGGCACAGATACGCAGTATTTT. Translated: CASGSDGTDTQYF. The J gene is TRBJ2-3, the V gene TRBV2, with unresolved D. This CDR3 is built from 13 residues. V was pared by 8 bases and J by 1 base, with 10 bases between. CDR1 is SNHLY, CDR2 FYNNEI, per germline.

J is TRBJ1-4 and V is TRBV19; maybe TRBD1 (5 bases). CDR3 length: 15 residues. Germline-derived CDR1 and CDR2 are LNHDA and SQIVND (reference sequence). Trimming stripped 10 bases from V and 6 bases from J, with 21 bases between. The CDR3, as DNA: TGTGCCACCTATGATCCTAGACGGACACATGAAAAACTGTTTTTT. Protein product: CATYDPRRTHEKLFF.

The chain carries TRBV5-1 and TRBJ1-6; D is ambiguous. This CDR3 spans 15 amino acids. Per germline, CDR1 SGHRS and CDR2 YFSETQ. V lost 0 bases to trimming and J lost 7 bases, with 11 bases between them. CDR3 coding DNA: TGCGCCAGCAGCTTGGCCCAGGCCTCCAATTCACCCCTCCACTTT. Amino acid sequence: CASSLAQASNSPLHF.

This sequence joins TRBV6-5 and TRBJ1-2; D call uncertain. From germline, CDR1 is MNHEY and CDR2 SVGAGI. This CDR3 is 12 amino acids long. The V end lost 6 bases, the J end lost 8 bases, and 13 bases lay between the germline ends. The CDR3 nucleotides read TGTGCCAGCAGCAACTTGGCTTTAGGCTACACCTTC. This sequence encodes CASSNLALGYTF.

This rearrangement joins TRBV11-2 to TRBJ1-2; 7 nucleotides match TRBD1. The CDR3 is 14 residues long. V was pared by 5 bases and J by 4 bases, with 7 bases of the junction left unmatched. The germline V gene has CDR1 SGHAT and CDR2 FQNNGV. CDR3 DNA sequence: TGTGCCAGCAGCACCCGACAGGGCTCCTATGGCTACACCTTC. Its translation is CASSTRQGSYGYTF.

The chain joins TRBV4-2 to TRBJ2-2; TRBD2 matches 7 bases. The CDR3 consists of 15 residues. With V trimmed by 4 bases and J by 1 base, 3 bases remained unmatched. The V gene's germline CDR1 is LGHNA and CDR2 YNFKEQ. Here the CDR3 DNA reads TGTGCCAGCAGCCCCAGCGGGATGAACACCGGGGAGCTGTTTTTT. Its protein product is CASSPSGMNTGELFF.

This clone was recorded only once. The rearrangement uses TRBV7-3 and TRBJ2-2; 9 bases are shared with TRBD1. The CDR3 has 16 amino acids. Germline V gene sequence: CDR1 SGHTA, CDR2 FQGTGA. The trim removed 5 bases at V and 7 bases at J, leaving 11 bases unmatched. CDR3 protein: CASSPLRDRDDGELFF. The CDR3 DNA sequence: TGTGCCAGCAGCCCTCTACGGGACAGGGATGACGGGGAGCTGTTTTTT.

The chain links TRBV7-2 to TRBJ2-5; D not resolved. The J call is in doubt because the DNA end fits TRBJ2-7 better. The CDR3 is made up of 13 amino acids. The germline CDR1 and CDR2 sequences are SGHTA and FQGNSA. CDR3 region: CASSLSQQYEQYF. For the CDR3, the DNA is TGTGCCAGCAGCTTAAGTCAGCAATACGAGCAGTACTTC.

The chain links TRBV6-5 to TRBJ1-1, with TRBD1 matching over 9 bases. Germline V gene lookup returns CDR1 MNHEY and CDR2 SVGAGI. V gave up 7 bases and J gave up 5 bases; unmatched junction bases: 8. The CDR3 length is 14 residues. Here the CDR3 reads CASTLGQGRTEAFF. The CDR3 DNA sequence: TGTGCCAGCACCCTCGGACAGGGGAGGACTGAAGCTTTCTTT.

This clone was detected once. This chain links TRBV27 with TRBJ2-1; 8 positions match TRBD2. This CDR3 spans 15 amino acids. The V segment lost 6 bases and the J segment 3 bases; nucleotides outside the gene matches: 7. Germline V gives CDR1 MNHEY, CDR2 SMNVEV (reference sequence). CDR3 coding DNA: TGTGCCAGCAGATTGGTAGCGGGGCACTACAATGAGCAGTTCTTC. Translation gives CASRLVAGHYNEQFF.

V usage is TRBV6-5 and J usage is TRBJ2-7; 7 positions match TRBD2. Germline V gene data show CDR1 as MNHEY and CDR2 as SVGAGI. This CDR3 region has 13 residues. Germline trimming cut 6 bases from V and 3 bases from J; bases unmatched to any gene: 5. The CDR3 loop reads CASRPGGSYEQYF. CDR3 bases: TGTGCCAGCAGGCCGGGCGGGAGCTACGAGCAGTACTTC.